Below are 28 T cell receptor beta chains sequenced from a single sample in a study of early T cells in non-severe SARS-CoV-2 infection. One entry per CDR3 protein results from TCRdb running MiXCR on the 5' RACE reads. The sample carries 40,000 to 55,000 distinct CDR3 sequences, around 7.7% recorded once. The sample consisted of whole blood. Source of these receptors: an adult who was a healthcare worker with PCR-confirmed SARS-CoV-2 infection or an uninfected control (not recorded which).

This clonotype is termed medium-sized. The chain joins TRBV27 to TRBJ2-1, with 11 nucleotides matching TRBD2. The CDR3 runs to 16 residues. The ends lost 4 bases at V and 6 bases at J; junction bases unmatched: 8. Germline V gene data show CDR1 as MNHEY and CDR2 as SMNVEV (reference sequence). The CDR3 reads CASSSLTSGAFNEQFF. CDR3 sequence (DNA): TGTGCCAGCAGTTCCCTGACTAGCGGGGCCTTCAATGAGCAGTTCTTC.

This clonotype was seen many times. This chain links TRBV20-1 with TRBJ1-2; 10 bases fit TRBD1. CDR1 is DFQATT and CDR2 is SNEGSKA in the germline V gene (reference sequence). CDR3 length: 14 residues. The CDR3 loop is CSLPTGQGRYGYTF. The CDR3 DNA follows: TGCAGCCTACCCACGGGACAGGGGAGATATGGCTACACCTTC.

This clonotype was counted many times. This chain joins TRBV12-3 or TRBV12-4 and TRBJ2-2; possibly TRBD1 for D (5 bases). Deletions cut 5 bases from V and 6 bases from J, with 16 bases between. The CDR3 sequence is 15 residues long. Here the CDR3 reads CASSPTPGYAGELFF. For the CDR3, the DNA is TGTGCCAGCAGTCCCACCCCAGGGTACGCCGGGGAGCTGTTTTTT.

This clonotype was found many times. The gene calls are TRBV18 and TRBJ2-7; perhaps TRBD1 as D (5 bases). The germline V gene has CDR1 KGHSH and CDR2 LQKENI. The CDR3 totals 14 residues. V was trimmed by 1 base and J by 1 base, leaving 8 bases between them. The CDR3 protein is CASSPRGDSYEQYF. For the CDR3, the DNA is TGTGCCAGCTCACCACGGGGCGATTCCTACGAGCAGTACTTC.

The CDR3, as DNA: TGTGCCAGCAGTCCTCCGCTCCGGGGAAATCTAGCCAAAAACATTCAGTACTTC. This translates into CASSPPLRGNLAKNIQYF. The chain combines TRBV28 with TRBJ2-4, with D possibly matching TRBD2 (5 bases). With 5 bases removed from V and 0 bases from J, the gap between germline ends came to 20 bases. CDR3 length: 18 residues. The germline V gene encodes CDR1 MDHEN and CDR2 SYDVKM. The variable domain in full, with the rest retrieved from reference TRBV28 and TRBJ2-4, is DVKVTQSSRYLVKRTGEKVFLECVQDMDHENMFWYRQDPGLGLRLIYFSYDVKMKEKGDIPEGYSVSREKKERFSLILESASTNQTSMYLCASSPPLRGNLAKNIQYFGAGTRLSVL.

This clonotype was seen at least ten times. The chain joins TRBV3-1 to TRBJ1-4; D gene ambiguous. The V gene lost 4 bases and the J gene lost 7 bases, with 13 bases spanning the gap. Germline-derived CDR1 and CDR2 are LGHDT and YNNKEL (reference sequence). This CDR3 contains 14 residues. This CDR3 is CASSPPWNGEKLFF. CDR3 sequence (DNA): TGTGCCAGCAGCCCCCCTTGGAATGGTGAAAAACTGTTTTTT.

V usage is TRBV5-1 and J usage is TRBJ2-7; TRBD1 matches 11 bases. V lost 2 bases, J lost 6 bases, and 4 bases stayed unmatched. The CDR3 runs to 14 residues. The V gene's germline CDR1 is SGHRS and CDR2 YFSETQ. In DNA, the CDR3 is TGCGCCAGCAGCTTAGGGACAGGGGGACCCGAGCAGTACTTC. The encoded protein is CASSLGTGGPEQYF.

This clonotype was seen many times. The chain recombines TRBV6-5 with TRBJ1-5, with TRBD1 matching over 12 bases. The CDR3 totals 16 residues. Germline CDR1 and CDR2: MNHEY and SVGAGI. The ends lost 2 bases at V and 11 bases at J; junction bases unmatched: 10. The CDR3 DNA reads TGTGCCAGCAGTTACACCGGGACAGGGGGCCTTCGGACCCAGCATTTT. This encodes CASSYTGTGGLRTQHF.

This clonotype was observed a single time. Since a much larger clone is just one base distant, this may be a read error. The chain joins TRBV12-3 or TRBV12-4 to TRBJ1-2; 11 positions agree with TRBD1. This CDR3 contains 16 residues. The J segment lost 8 bases and the V segment lost 1 base, leaving 9 bases of the junction unmatched. CDR3 coding DNA: TGTGCCAGCAGTTTAGGACGGGGACAGGGGGTATTCGGCTACACCTTC. This sequence encodes CASSLGRGQGVFGYTF.

This clonotype was recorded many times. The chain employs TRBV28 and TRBJ1-2; a weak D match, TRBD1 (5 bases). The CDR3 spans 16 residues. From germline, CDR1 is MDHEN and CDR2 SYDVKM. The V gene lost 1 base and the J gene lost 8 bases, with 20 bases spanning the gap. The CDR3 loop reads CASSLFNSGQGGGYTF. For the CDR3, the DNA is TGTGCCAGCAGTTTATTCAATTCAGGGCAGGGAGGCGGCTACACCTTC.

The table lists this clonotype with many counts. The CDR3 coding sequence is TGTGCCAGCAGCTTTGGACAGGGGTATTCCGAGCAGTACTTC. Protein product: CASSFGQGYSEQYF. The chain combines TRBV5-6 with TRBJ2-7, with TRBD1 matching 9 bases. The CDR3 extends over 14 amino acids. CDR1 is SGHDT and CDR2 is YYEEEE in the germline V gene. After removal of 2 bases from V and 6 bases from J, the junction contained 6 bases not matched to a gene.

The J gene is TRBJ2-7, the V gene TRBV7-9, with a possible D match to TRBD1 (6 bases). This CDR3 is built from 15 residues. The ends were cut back, 0 bases at V and 3 bases at J, with 12 bases in the middle. Germline V gene sequence: CDR1 SEHNR, CDR2 FQNEAQ (reference sequence). This CDR3 reads CASSLAAQGSYEQYF. Here the CDR3 DNA reads TGTGCCAGCAGCTTAGCTGCACAGGGAAGCTACGAGCAGTACTTC.

This clonotype was counted at least ten times. The chain uses TRBV6-2 or TRBV6-3 and TRBJ1-2, with a weak D call TRBD1 (6 bases). This CDR3 is built from 13 residues. V gave up 5 bases and J gave up 3 bases, with 10 bases separating them. Per the germline V gene, CDR1 is MNHEY and CDR2 is SVGEGT. Written as DNA, the CDR3 is TGTGCCAGCAGTCCAACAGGGCACTATGGCTACACCTTC. The encoded protein is CASSPTGHYGYTF.

This clonotype was seen at least ten times. The J gene is TRBJ1-1, the V gene TRBV27; no clear D. The length of the CDR3 is 12 residues. V was pared by 6 bases and J by 5 bases, with 10 bases between. CDR1 and CDR2 from the germline V gene are MNHEY and SMNVEV (reference sequence). The DNA for the CDR3 is TGTGCCAGCAGACTTATAGGTACTGAAGCTTTCTTT. Its translation is CASRLIGTEAFF.

This clonotype was seen repeatedly, ten times or more. The V gene is TRBV30, the J gene TRBJ1-5, with no clear D. The CDR3 consists of 11 residues. CDR1 is GTSNPN and CDR2 is SVGIG in the germline V gene (reference sequence). The V end was cut by 1 base, the J end by 11 bases, with 9 bases between. The CDR3 bases are TGTGCCTGGAGTGCAGGTCTGGCCCAGCATTTT. It specifies CAWSAGLAQHF.

J is TRBJ1-5 and V is TRBV27; TRBD1 agrees at 7 bases. CDR3 size: 16 residues. The ends lost 6 bases at V and 2 bases at J; junction bases unmatched: 10. Germline V gene data show CDR1 as MNHEY and CDR2 as SMNVEV (reference sequence). The CDR3 coding sequence is TGTGCCAGCAGGGCTTACAGGGGTTCGGGCAATCAGCCCCAGCATTTT. Protein: CASRAYRGSGNQPQHF.

This clonotype has only a few counts. This chain links TRBV19 with TRBJ2-2; D not certain. The CDR3 has 15 amino acids. Trimming shortened V by 7 bases and J by 1 base, and 13 bases separated the two germline ends. In germline, CDR1 is LNHDA, CDR2 SQIVND (reference sequence). CDR3 loop: CASTHTQWNTGELFF. CDR3 in DNA: TGTGCCAGTACTCATACCCAATGGAACACCGGGGAGCTGTTTTTT.

The V and J genes are TRBV14 and TRBJ1-2; no definite D call. This CDR3 region has 14 residues. Germline V gives CDR1 SGHDN, CDR2 FVKESK. V was clipped by 5 bases and J by 6 bases, with 16 bases between them. The CDR3 sequence is CASSLLERTNGYTF. In DNA, the CDR3 is TGTGCCAGCAGCTTACTCGAGCGGACGAATGGCTACACCTTC.

The chain couples TRBV7-9 to TRBJ2-7; a possible D gene is TRBD2 (5 bases). Germline CDR1 is SEHNR and CDR2 is FQNEAQ (reference sequence). The V gene lost 5 bases and the J gene lost 3 bases, with 17 bases spanning the gap. The CDR3 is made up of 15 amino acids. CDR3 sequence: CASSPTGRRVYEQYF. Written as DNA, the CDR3 is TGTGCCAGCAGCCCCACCGGACGGCGGGTCTACGAGCAGTACTTC.

This clonotype has more than one count but fewer than ten. V gene TRBV9 combines with J gene TRBJ2-7, with 10 bases matching TRBD1. This CDR3 comprises 16 residues. After removal of 4 bases from V and 2 bases from J, the junction contained 9 bases not matched to a gene. Germline assignment: CDR1 SGDLS and CDR2 YYNGEE. Here the CDR3 DNA reads TGTGCCAGCAGCCCCCTAAGAGGACAGGGGGCCTACGAGCAGTACTTC. Its protein product is CASSPLRGQGAYEQYF.

This clonotype was recorded a few times. V is TRBV5-6 and J is TRBJ1-1; D unresolved. V was shortened by 3 bases and J by 5 bases, with 8 bases between the two germline ends. The germline CDR1 and CDR2 sequences are SGHDT and YYEEEE. The length of the CDR3 is 12 residues. CDR3 protein: CASSYQRTEAFF. The CDR3 DNA follows: TGTGCCAGCAGCTACCAACGTACTGAAGCTTTCTTT.

The gene calls are TRBV6-2 or TRBV6-3 and TRBJ2-5, with 8 bases aligning to TRBD1. From germline, CDR1 is MNHEY and CDR2 SVGEGT. The CDR3 is 14 amino acids. V gave up 6 bases and J gave up 2 bases; unmatched junction bases: 5. CDR3 in amino acids: CASRRGQGQETQYF. For the CDR3, the DNA is TGTGCCAGCAGACGCGGACAGGGACAAGAGACCCAGTACTTC.

This clonotype has at least ten counts. The V and J genes are TRBV19 and TRBJ1-5, with D tentatively TRBD1 (5 bases). The CDR3 loop spans 15 amino acids. V gave up 10 bases and J gave up 1 base, with 17 bases separating them. Germline V gene lookup returns CDR1 LNHDA and CDR2 SQIVND (reference sequence). CDR3 coding DNA: TGTGCCACCCGCGGGGGTAGAAGGAGCAATCAGCCCCAGCATTTT. Its translation: CATRGGRRSNQPQHF.

This clonotype was counted at least ten times. The chain employs TRBV18 and TRBJ2-7; D gene ambiguous. Germline assignment: CDR1 KGHSH and CDR2 LQKENI. The CDR3 is 13 amino acids. Trimming pared 1 base from V and 3 bases from J, leaving 7 bases between. CDR3 loop: CASSPQSRYEQYF. As DNA, the CDR3 is TGTGCCAGCTCACCACAGTCACGCTACGAGCAGTACTTC.

This clonotype was seen a few times. The chain couples TRBV7-2 to TRBJ2-3; D might be TRBD2 (5 bases). The CDR3 covers 14 residues. From germline, CDR1 is SGHTA and CDR2 FQGNSA. V dropped 2 bases and J dropped 4 bases, with 10 bases sitting between them. In nucleotides, the CDR3 is TGTGCCAGCAGCTTATTACAGAGGGCAGATACGCAGTATTTT. It specifies CASSLLQRADTQYF.

This clonotype was counted many times. This rearrangement joins TRBV20-1 to TRBJ2-1, with 12 bases lining up with TRBD2. Germline CDR1 is DFQATT and CDR2 is SNEGSKA (reference sequence). J was trimmed by 0 bases and V by 3 bases; bases with no gene match: 9. This CDR3 has 18 residues. CDR3 protein: CSASPGLAGDYSYNEQFF. The CDR3 DNA reads TGCAGTGCTAGTCCGGGACTAGCGGGTGACTACTCCTACAATGAGCAGTTCTTC.

The table lists this clonotype with many counts. The CDR3 loop is CASSLSVSGNTIYF. In DNA, the CDR3 is TGCGCCAGCAGCTTGTCGGTCTCTGGAAACACCATATATTTT. The chain combines TRBV5-1 with TRBJ1-3; D is ambiguous. Trimming removed 1 base at V and 0 bases at J, with 5 bases between. The CDR3 is 14 amino acids. Germline V CDR1 and CDR2: SGHRS, YFSETQ.

This chain uses TRBV2 with TRBJ2-7, with D perhaps matching TRBD1 (5 bases). The germline CDR1 and CDR2 sequences are SNHLY and FYNNEI. Trimming stripped 4 bases from V and 3 bases from J, with 7 bases between. The CDR3 runs to 12 residues. CDR3 nucleotides: TGTGCCAGCAGTGGGACAAACTACGAGCAGTACTTC. Residues: CASSGTNYEQYF.